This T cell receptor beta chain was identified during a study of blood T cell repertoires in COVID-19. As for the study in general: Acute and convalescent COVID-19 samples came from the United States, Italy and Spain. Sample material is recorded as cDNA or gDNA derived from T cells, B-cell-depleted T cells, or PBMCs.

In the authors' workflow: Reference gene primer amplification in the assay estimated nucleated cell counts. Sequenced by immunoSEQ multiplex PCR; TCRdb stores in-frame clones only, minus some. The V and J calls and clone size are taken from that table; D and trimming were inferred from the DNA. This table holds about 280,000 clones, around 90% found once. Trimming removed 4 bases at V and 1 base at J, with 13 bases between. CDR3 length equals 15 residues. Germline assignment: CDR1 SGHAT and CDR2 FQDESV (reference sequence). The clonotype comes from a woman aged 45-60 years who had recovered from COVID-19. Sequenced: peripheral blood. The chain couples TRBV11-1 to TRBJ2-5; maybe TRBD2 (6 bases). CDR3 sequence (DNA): TGTGCCAGCAGCTCCACCGGGAGCTTCCAAGAGACCCAGTACTTC. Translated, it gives CASSSTGSFQETQYF.